These 11 T cell receptor beta chains share one sample of origin, sequenced in a study of T cell changes during pregnancy in multiple sclerosis. Measured with immunoSEQ multiplex PCR; TCRdb has only the in-frame clones, and not every one. The repertoire holds tens of thousands of clones, with under 95% as singletons. The source was peripheral blood, collected in the first trimester of pregnancy. The receptors come from a female donor in good health, enrolled as a control in a pregnancy study.

The rearrangement joins TRBV11-2 to TRBJ2-1, with a possible D match to TRBD2 (5 bases). Trimming left V 1 base short and J 7 bases short, with 11 bases between. Germline lookup yields CDR1 SGHAT and CDR2 FQNNGV. The CDR3 totals 14 residues. The CDR3 DNA sequence: TGTGCCAGCAGCTTAGTGGCAAGAGGGAATGAGCAGTTCTTC. Its protein product is CASSLVARGNEQFF.

The V and J genes are TRBV12-5 and TRBJ2-7; 9 bases agree with TRBD2. This CDR3 is 16 amino acids long. The germline V gene has CDR1 LGHNT and CDR2 FRNRAP. J lost 5 bases, V lost 3 bases, and 11 bases had no gene match. The DNA for the CDR3 is TGTGCTAGTGGTTTAGCCGGGACTAGCCGGTCCGACGAGCAGTACTTC. This translates into CASGLAGTSRSDEQYF.

This chain uses TRBV10-2 with TRBJ2-5, with 8 bases that match TRBD2. V was clipped by 5 bases and J by 1 base; unmatched bases: 9. This CDR3 contains 16 residues. The germline V gene has CDR1 WSHSY and CDR2 SAAADI. CDR3 loop: CASSRHLGTSQETQYF. CDR3 bases: TGCGCCAGCAGTCGACACCTAGGGACTAGCCAAGAGACCCAGTACTTC.

This chain links TRBV19 with TRBJ2-3; TRBD2 matches 10 bases. J lost 0 bases, V lost 10 bases, and 4 bases had no gene match. Germline CDR1 LNHDA, CDR2 SQIVND (reference sequence). This CDR3 spans 14 amino acids. CDR3 sequence reads: CATAGGWSTDTQYF. The CDR3 nucleotides are TGTGCCACAGCGGGAGGGTGGAGCACAGATACGCAGTATTTT.

This chain links TRBV30 with TRBJ2-2; the D gene is possibly TRBD2 (6 bases). Trimming stripped 5 bases from V and 4 bases from J, with 11 bases between. The CDR3 runs to 13 residues. CDR1 and CDR2 from the germline V gene are GTSNPN and SVGIG (reference sequence). The CDR3 loop reads CAWGAGITGELFF. CDR3 coding DNA: TGTGCCTGGGGGGCGGGGATCACCGGGGAGCTGTTTTTT. The full variable domain, with the rest looked up from reference TRBV30 and TRBJ2-2, is SQTIHQWPATLVQPVGSPLSLECTVEGTSNPNLYWYRQAAGRGLQLLFYSVGIGQISSEVPQNLSASRPQDRQFILSSKKLLLSDSGFYLCAWGAGITGELFFGEGSRLTVL.

The chain recombines TRBV7-2 with TRBJ2-7, with TRBD1 matching 8 bases. The germline CDR1 and CDR2 sequences are SGHTA and FQGNSA. The ends lost 5 bases at V and 4 bases at J; junction bases unmatched: 10. The CDR3 sequence is 15 residues long. CDR3 sequence (DNA): TGTGCCAGCAGCGTACAGGGGGTAGGGCATTACGAGCAGTACTTC. This encodes CASSVQGVGHYEQYF. The whole variable domain, remainder taken from reference TRBV7-2 and TRBJ2-7, is GAGVSQSPSNKVTEKGKDVELRCDPISGHTALYWYRQSLGQGLEFLIYFQGNSAPDKSGLPSDRFSAERTGGSVSTLTIQRTQQEDSAVYLCASSVQGVGHYEQYFGPGTRLTVT.

In its sample, this clone was seen a few times. V and J are TRBV7-9 and TRBJ1-6; the D gene is possibly TRBD1 (6 bases). CDR3 length equals 17 residues. The germline V gene has CDR1 SEHNR and CDR2 FQNEAQ (reference sequence). With 5 bases removed from V and 3 bases from J, the gap between germline ends came to 17 bases. The CDR3 spells CASSPDPGGLYNSPLHF. In DNA form, the CDR3 reads TGTGCCAGCAGCCCTGACCCCGGGGGGCTCTATAATTCACCCCTCCACTTT.

J is TRBJ2-3 and V is TRBV6-1, with TRBD2 matching over 13 bases. V lost 4 bases and J lost 0; bases outside the gene matches: 1. The CDR3 runs to 16 residues. The germline CDR1 and CDR2 sequences are MNHNS and SASEGT. CDR3 region: CASSGTSGGSTDTQYF. CDR3 nucleotide sequence: TGTGCCAGCAGTGGGACTAGCGGGGGTAGCACAGATACGCAGTATTTT.

The chain recombines TRBV2 with TRBJ2-4; tentatively, D is TRBD2 (6 bases). The CDR3 consists of 15 residues. The germline V and J ends were trimmed by 5 bases and 9 bases, with 20 bases remaining between them. The germline gives CDR1 SNHLY, CDR2 FYNNEI. The CDR3 nucleotides read TGTGCCAGCAGTCCCTCGACTAGTAGCTCCAGCATTCAGTACTTC. Translation gives CASSPSTSSSSIQYF.

The V call is TRBV11-3, the J call TRBJ2-4; 7 positions match TRBD1. The CDR3 runs 15 residues. The V gene's germline CDR1 is SGHNT and CDR2 YENEEA. After removal of 5 bases from V and 6 bases from J, the junction contained 10 bases not matched to a gene. In DNA form, the CDR3 reads TGTGCCAGCAGCCCCCCACAGGGGTTGGGAAACATTCAGTACTTC. Its translation: CASSPPQGLGNIQYF. Full variable domain (rest looked up from reference TRBV11-3 and TRBJ2-4): EAGVVQSPRYKIIEKKQPVAFWCNPISGHNTLYWYLQNLGQGPELLIRYENEEAVDDSQLPKDRFSAERLKGVDSTLKIQPAELGDSAVYLCASSPPQGLGNIQYFGAGTRLSVL.

This clone has only one observation. The chain couples TRBV29-1 to TRBJ1-5; D uncertain. Germline V gene data show CDR1 as SQVTM and CDR2 as ANQGSEA. V gave up 4 bases and J gave up 3 bases, with 10 bases separating them. This CDR3 has 13 residues. The CDR3 DNA reads TGCAGCGTTGGACACGATAACAATCAGCCCCAGCATTTT. Its translation is CSVGHDNNQPQHF.